This T cell receptor (beta chain) was sequenced for a study of T cells in Graves' hyperthyroidism and ophthalmopathy. CDR1 and CDR2 (germline): SQVTM, ANQGSEA. CDR3 length: 12 amino acids. The ends were cut back, 3 bases at V and 7 bases at J, with 10 bases in the middle. Researchers took RNA transcripts and amplified the TCR beta CDR3 regions from them. RT-PCR in the first round (using the HTBI primer set) targeted the TCR CDR3. One entry per CDR3 protein results from TCRdb running MiXCR on the multiplex PCR reads. The sample records roughly 640,000 distinct CDR3 sequences, 15% to 20% being singletons. Concerning this clonotype: Antigen unknown.

Study-level findings and limits: Also found in blood were most expanded thyroid clonotypes above 0.001.

The receptor was isolated from a woman between 35 and 50 years old with Graves' ophthalmopathy. The sequenced material came from blood. The chain uses TRBV29-1 and TRBJ2-1; D is perhaps TRBD1 (6 bases). This CDR3 reads CSVDEGVNEQFF. CDR3 bases: TGCAGCGTTGATGAGGGGGTAAATGAGCAGTTCTTC.